This T cell receptor (beta chain) is drawn from a study of blood T cell repertoires in COVID-19. Study summary: Samples of COVID-19 (acute and convalescent) were obtained from the United States, Italy and Spain. In each case, the material was cDNA or gDNA derived from T cells, B-cell-depleted T cells, or PBMCs.

Per the study methods: The authors estimated nucleated cell counts from reference gene primer amplification. Sequencing was performed with immunoSEQ multiplex PCR; in TCRdb, only in-frame clones are kept and a portion is missing. Clonal size and the V and J genes are those of that table, whereas D and trimming came from the DNA. The table has about 200,000 clones, approximately 85% seen once. Germline V gene data show CDR1 as LNHDA and CDR2 as SQIVND (reference sequence). The CDR3 is 16 amino acids. Trimming removed 5 bases at V and 5 bases at J, with 19 bases between. Sequenced: peripheral blood. This chain links TRBV19 with TRBJ1-5; D call uncertain. The TCR originated in a woman aged 50 to 65 with active or convalescent COVID-19. The CDR3 here is CASSRREAAYYQPQHF. The CDR3 nucleotides read TGTGCCAGTAGTCGCCGTGAGGCAGCGTACTATCAGCCCCAGCATTTT.